Listed below are T cell receptor beta chains from one sample, sequenced in a study of regulatory T cells in long-lasting Graves disease. TCRdb re-called the multiplex PCR reads with MiXCR, one entry per CDR3 protein. The table has 540,000 or so distinct CDR3 sequences, roughly 12% seen once. The same sample was also used in a study of T cells in Graves' hyperthyroidism and ophthalmopathy.

Sequencing used peripheral blood mononuclear cells (PBMCs), obtained at new diagnosis, from a patient treated with antithyroid drugs. These receptors all stem from a young man with Graves disease. Both conserved end residues are part of each CDR3. The D gene is left open where the match is weak. Clone size, where shown, is once, few, many, or a class for clones that have expanded.

j_gene: TRBJ2-5
d_gene: TRBD1
v_gene: TRBV12-3/TRBV12-4
abundance: many
CDR3aa: CASSFQGAPGETQYF
CDR3nt: TGTGCCAGCAGTTTCCAGGGGGCGCCGGGAGAGACCCAGTACTTC

j_gene: TRBJ1-3
d_gene: NA
v_gene: TRBV12-3/TRBV12-4
abundance: many
CDR3aa: CASTSDGNTIYF
CDR3nt: TGTGCCAGCACTTCAGACGGAAACACCATATATTTT

j_gene: TRBJ2-3
d_gene: TRBD2
v_gene: TRBV29-1
abundance: many
CDR3aa: CSVQMTSGRSSDTQYF
CDR3nt: TGCAGCGTCCAGATGACTAGCGGGAGGAGTTCGGATACGCAGTATTTT

j_gene: TRBJ1-2
d_gene: NA
v_gene: TRBV27
abundance: many
CDR3aa: CASSSLPNYGYTF
CDR3nt: TGTGCCAGCAGTTCCCTCCCTAACTATGGCTACACCTTC

j_gene: TRBJ1-1
d_gene: NA
v_gene: TRBV20-1
abundance: many
CDR3aa: CSPGGGRDTEAFF
CDR3nt: TGCAGCCCTGGGGGGGGTAGGGACACTGAAGCTTTCTTT

j_gene: TRBJ1-1
d_gene: NA
v_gene: TRBV13
abundance: once
CDR3aa: CASSLTDLILVGTEAFF
CDR3nt: TGTGCCAGCAGCTTAACAGACTTGATTCTTGTTGGCACTGAAGCTTTCTTT

j_gene: TRBJ1-1
d_gene: NA
v_gene: TRBV2
abundance: many
CDR3aa: CASSGPGYEAFF
CDR3nt: TGTGCCAGCAGTGGGCCCGGTTATGAAGCTTTCTTT

j_gene: TRBJ1-5
d_gene: NA
v_gene: TRBV27
abundance: many
CDR3aa: CASSLNRVQPQHF
CDR3nt: TGTGCCAGCAGTTTGAACAGGGTTCAGCCCCAGCATTTT

j_gene: TRBJ2-7
d_gene: TRBD1
v_gene: TRBV9
abundance: many
CDR3aa: CASSVGQGPYEQYF
CDR3nt: TGTGCCAGCAGCGTGGGACAGGGTCCCTACGAGCAGTACTTC

j_gene: TRBJ2-5
d_gene: NA
v_gene: TRBV12-3/TRBV12-4
abundance: few
CDR3aa: CASSFSLQETQHF
CDR3nt: TGTGCCAGCAGTTTCAGCCTCCAAGAGACCCAGCACTTC

j_gene: TRBJ2-5
d_gene: TRBD1
v_gene: TRBV25-1
abundance: NA
CDR3aa: CASSEGGQVQETQYF
CDR3nt: TGTGCCAGCAGTGAAGGGGGACAGGTTCAAGAGACCCAGTACTTC

j_gene: TRBJ2-1
d_gene: TRBD2
v_gene: TRBV27
abundance: many
CDR3aa: CASSLGTSIDEQFF
CDR3nt: TGTGCCAGCAGTTTAGGGACTAGCATCGATGAGCAGTTCTTC

j_gene: TRBJ1-1
d_gene: NA
v_gene: TRBV12-5
abundance: many
CDR3aa: CASGFDDVVWGPARGTEAFF
CDR3nt: TGTGCTAGTGGTTTTGACGACGTTGTATGGGGGCCCGCCCGAGGCACTGAAGCTTTCTTT

j_gene: TRBJ1-5
d_gene: NA
v_gene: TRBV7-8
abundance: many
CDR3aa: CASSFSGTALNQPQHF
CDR3nt: TGTGCCAGCAGTTTCAGCGGCACAGCCCTTAATCAGCCCCAGCATTTT

j_gene: TRBJ2-7
d_gene: NA
v_gene: TRBV25-1
abundance: few
CDR3aa: CASSVTATYEQYF
CDR3nt: TGTGCCAGCAGTGTAACGGCAACCTACGAGCAGTACTTC

j_gene: TRBJ2-5
d_gene: NA
v_gene: TRBV20-1
abundance: many
CDR3aa: CSASGVQETQYF
CDR3nt: TGCAGTGCTAGCGGGGTCCAAGAGACCCAGTACTTC

j_gene: TRBJ2-7
d_gene: NA
v_gene: TRBV3-1
abundance: few
CDR3aa: CPGPREQYF
CDR3nt: TGTCCCGGGCCGCGTGAGCAGTACTTC

j_gene: TRBJ2-4
d_gene: NA
v_gene: TRBV2
abundance: many
CDR3aa: CASAGDRTKNIQYF
CDR3nt: TGTGCCAGCGCAGGGGATAGAACCAAAAACATTCAGTACTTC

j_gene: TRBJ2-5
d_gene: TRBD2
v_gene: TRBV6-1
abundance: few
CDR3aa: CASSERTSQETQYF
CDR3nt: TGTGCCAGCAGTGAGAGGACTAGCCAAGAGACCCAGTACTTC

j_gene: TRBJ2-1
d_gene: NA
v_gene: TRBV7-9
abundance: NA
CDR3aa: CTSSLEGGWDEQFF
CDR3nt: TGTACCAGCAGCTTAGAGGGCGGGTGGGATGAGCAGTTCTTC

j_gene: TRBJ2-5
d_gene: TRBD1
v_gene: TRBV5-1
abundance: NA
CDR3aa: CASSPRPGQVQETQYF
CDR3nt: TGCGCCAGCAGCCCACGACCGGGACAGGTACAAGAGACCCAGTACTTC

j_gene: TRBJ1-2
d_gene: NA
v_gene: TRBV5-1
abundance: many
CDR3aa: CASSLDTRNYGYTF
CDR3nt: TGCGCCAGCAGCTTGGATACGAGAAACTATGGCTACACCTTC

j_gene: TRBJ2-1
d_gene: NA
v_gene: TRBV19
abundance: few
CDR3aa: CASSIGFYNEQFF
CDR3nt: TGTGCCAGTAGTATCGGATTCTACAATGAGCAGTTCTTC

j_gene: TRBJ2-7
d_gene: TRBD2
v_gene: TRBV2
abundance: many
CDR3aa: CASSEFRTRTYEQYF
CDR3nt: TGTGCCAGCAGTGAATTCAGGACTAGAACCTACGAGCAGTACTTC

j_gene: TRBJ2-7
d_gene: TRBD1
v_gene: TRBV12-3/TRBV12-4
abundance: many
CDR3aa: CASSKQGAAYEQYF
CDR3nt: TGTGCCAGCAGCAAACAGGGGGCCGCTTACGAGCAGTACTTC

j_gene: TRBJ2-7
d_gene: TRBD1
v_gene: TRBV5-1
abundance: NA
CDR3aa: CASSSSPGTGDAYF
CDR3nt: TGCGCCAGCAGCTCAAGTCCCGGGACAGGGGACGCGTACTTC

j_gene: TRBJ2-1
d_gene: NA
v_gene: TRBV12-5
abundance: many
CDR3aa: CASGRPLEQFF
CDR3nt: TGTGCTAGTGGACGACCACTGGAGCAGTTCTTC

j_gene: TRBJ1-3
d_gene: NA
v_gene: TRBV30
abundance: few
CDR3aa: CAWATSGTGNTIYF
CDR3nt: TGTGCCTGGGCAACTTCGGGGACTGGAAACACCATATATTTT

j_gene: TRBJ2-1
d_gene: NA
v_gene: TRBV10-3
abundance: NA
CDR3aa: CAITGGGGTSSYNEQFF
CDR3nt: TGTGCCATCACTGGGGGGGGGGGGACAAGCTCCTACAATGAGCAGTTCTTC

j_gene: TRBJ2-1
d_gene: TRBD2
v_gene: TRBV28
abundance: NA
CDR3aa: CASWGTNYNEQFF
CDR3nt: TGTGCCAGCTGGGGGACTAACTACAATGAGCAGTTCTTC

j_gene: TRBJ1-1
d_gene: NA
v_gene: TRBV29-1
abundance: NA
CDR3aa: CSGGTNTEAFF
CDR3nt: TGCAGCGGGGGGACGAACACTGAAGCTTTCTTT

j_gene: TRBJ2-5
d_gene: NA
v_gene: TRBV24-1
abundance: many
CDR3aa: CATSESRRGGKETQYF
CDR3nt: TGTGCCACCAGTGAGTCGAGGCGTGGGGGAAAAGAGACCCAGTACTTC

j_gene: TRBJ1-1
d_gene: NA
v_gene: TRBV20-1
abundance: many
CDR3aa: CSAREGANTEAFF
CDR3nt: TGCAGTGCCCGGGAGGGTGCGAACACTGAAGCTTTCTTT

j_gene: TRBJ1-2
d_gene: TRBD1
v_gene: TRBV24-1
abundance: NA
CDR3aa: CATSDSRTGSGYTF
CDR3nt: TGTGCCACCAGTGATTCCCGGACAGGGAGTGGCTACACCTTC

j_gene: TRBJ2-3
d_gene: NA
v_gene: TRBV6-1
abundance: many
CDR3aa: CASSEDSSSTDTQYF
CDR3nt: TGTGCCAGCAGTGAAGACAGTTCGAGCACAGATACGCAGTATTTT

j_gene: TRBJ2-5
d_gene: NA
v_gene: TRBV20-1
abundance: many
CDR3aa: CSARSVWSPYQETQYF
CDR3nt: TGCAGTGCTAGATCGGTTTGGTCCCCGTACCAAGAGACCCAGTACTTC

j_gene: TRBJ1-6
d_gene: NA
v_gene: TRBV28
abundance: many
CDR3aa: CASSQPGSHNSPLHF
CDR3nt: TGTGCCAGCAGCCAACCGGGCAGTCATAATTCACCCCTCCACTTT

j_gene: TRBJ2-1
d_gene: NA
v_gene: TRBV3-1
abundance: many
CDR3aa: CASSQGVNEQFF
CDR3nt: TGTGCCAGCAGCCAAGGGGTCAATGAGCAGTTCTTC

j_gene: TRBJ2-5
d_gene: TRBD2
v_gene: TRBV7-8
abundance: many
CDR3aa: CASSLFGLAYQETQYF
CDR3nt: TGTGCCAGCAGCTTATTCGGACTAGCGTACCAAGAGACCCAGTACTTC

j_gene: TRBJ2-1
d_gene: NA
v_gene: TRBV18
abundance: many
CDR3aa: CASSPPTSNEQFF
CDR3nt: TGTGCCAGCTCACCACCGACTAGCAATGAGCAGTTCTTC

j_gene: TRBJ2-3
d_gene: NA
v_gene: TRBV5-5
abundance: many
CDR3aa: CASRLALRDTQYF
CDR3nt: TGTGCCAGCAGGTTAGCGTTACGGGATACGCAGTATTTT

j_gene: TRBJ2-5
d_gene: NA
v_gene: TRBV10-3
abundance: NA
CDR3aa: CAISRQREETQYF
CDR3nt: TGTGCCATCAGTAGGCAGAGGGAAGAGACCCAGTACTTC

j_gene: TRBJ2-3
d_gene: NA
v_gene: TRBV10-3
abundance: NA
CDR3aa: CASNGYEPFADTQYF
CDR3nt: TGTGCCTCCAACGGTTATGAACCTTTCGCAGATACGCAGTATTTT

j_gene: TRBJ1-1
d_gene: NA
v_gene: TRBV5-1
abundance: many
CDR3aa: CASSSSAGGDTEAFF
CDR3nt: TGCGCCAGCAGCTCCTCGGCGGGCGGCGACACTGAAGCTTTCTTT

j_gene: TRBJ2-7
d_gene: NA
v_gene: TRBV2
abundance: NA
CDR3aa: CASRDLRNEQYF
CDR3nt: TGTGCCAGCAGAGATCTCCGGAACGAGCAGTACTTC